The subject of this entry is one T cell receptor beta chain. The data were obtained in a study of blood T cell repertoires in COVID-19. Authors' processing steps: Nucleated cell counts were estimated from reference gene primer amplification. Sequencing used immunoSEQ multiplex PCR; TCRdb keeps in-frame clones, though not all of them. The DNA was the basis for D and trimming; V, J and clone size are from that table. The table has 300,000 to 350,000 clones, about 90% seen once. The CDR3 is made up of 15 amino acids. CDR1 and CDR2 from the germline V gene are MNHNS and SASEGT. J lost 4 bases, V lost 2 bases, and 2 bases had no gene match.

Sample: peripheral blood. V is TRBV6-1 and J is TRBJ1-4; TRBD1 aligns across 9 bases. This receptor was obtained from a woman aged 50 to 65 with COVID-19, enrolled during active disease. CDR3 sequence reads: CASSERGQGNEKLFF. In DNA, the CDR3 is TGTGCCAGCAGTGAAAGGGGACAGGGTAATGAAAAACTGTTTTTT.